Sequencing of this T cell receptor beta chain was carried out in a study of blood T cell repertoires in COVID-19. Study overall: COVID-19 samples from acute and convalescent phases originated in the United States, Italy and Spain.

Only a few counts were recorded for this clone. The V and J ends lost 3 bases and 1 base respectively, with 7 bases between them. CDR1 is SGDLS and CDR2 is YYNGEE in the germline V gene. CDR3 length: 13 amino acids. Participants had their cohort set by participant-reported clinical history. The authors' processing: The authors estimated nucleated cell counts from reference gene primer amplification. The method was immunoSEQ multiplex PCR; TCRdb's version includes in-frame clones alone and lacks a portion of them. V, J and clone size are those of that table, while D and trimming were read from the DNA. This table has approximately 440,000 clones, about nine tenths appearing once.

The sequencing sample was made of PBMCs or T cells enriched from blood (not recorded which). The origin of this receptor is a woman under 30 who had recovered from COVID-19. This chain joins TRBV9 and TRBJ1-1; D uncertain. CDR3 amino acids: CASSAYSNTEAFF. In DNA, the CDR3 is TGTGCCAGCAGCGCCTACTCGAACACTGAAGCTTTCTTT.